The clone carrying this T cell receptor beta chain came up a few times. The repertoire was sequenced with immunoSEQ multiplex PCR; TCRdb's copy has only in-frame clones and lacks some. The data contain about 190,000 clones, more than 65% of them seen just once; the ten biggest clones take up approximately 16%. This sample was taken from a study of blood T cell repertoires in COVID-19. Background on the study: Nucleic acid was either cDNA or gDNA, and it came from T cells, B-cell-depleted T cells, or PBMCs.

V was cut by 6 bases and J by 7 bases, with 9 bases left in between. Germline assignment: CDR1 MGHDK and CDR2 SYGVNS. This CDR3 comprises 11 residues. The origin of this receptor is a woman in her forties or fifties with acute COVID-19. The chain recombines TRBV25-1 with TRBJ1-1; D may be TRBD1 (5 bases). The sample was PBMCs or T cells enriched from blood (not recorded which). CDR3 bases: TGTGCCAGCAGGGATAGGGGTGAAGCTTTCTTT. Protein product: CASRDRGEAFF.